This passage covers 18 T cell receptor beta chains from one sample sequenced in a study of shared clonotypes between healthy human individuals. Sequenced by immunoSEQ multiplex PCR; TCRdb stores in-frame clones only, minus some. The sample carries over 1.5 million clones, around 98% recorded once. The sequenced sample consisted of naive CD4+ T cells sorted from blood. As to subset: CD45RA+ positively selected. The receptors were sampled from a man aged 30-40 years in good health.

Details on this clone: Other DNA sequences in the same sample also yield this CDR3. This sequence joins TRBV5-1 and TRBJ2-1; 8 positions match TRBD2. Trimming at V came to 0 bases and at J to 7 bases, leaving 3 bases not matched to a gene. The CDR3 covers 14 residues. In germline, CDR1 is SGHRS, CDR2 YFSETQ. The CDR3 DNA is TGCGCCAGCAGCTTGGAACGGGAGGGAAATGAGCAGTTCTTC. Protein sequence: CASSLEREGNEQFF.

The CDR3 DNA reads as TGTGCCAGCAGCCGACACGGACTGAACACTGAAGCTTTCTTT. Translated: CASSRHGLNTEAFF. The genes are TRBV6-5 and TRBJ1-1; D is undetermined. This CDR3 contains 14 residues. Trimming took 6 bases from V and 0 from J, leaving 11 bases between them. Germline CDR1 reads MNHEY; CDR2 reads SVGAGI.

In regard to this clone: Other DNA variants within this sample encode the same CDR3. This chain connects TRBV18 to TRBJ2-7, with 9 bases fitting TRBD1. CDR1 and CDR2 (germline): KGHSH, LQKENI. The CDR3 contains 14 residues. J was trimmed by 4 bases and V by 3 bases; bases with no gene match: 4. The CDR3 nucleotides are TGTGCCAGCTCACCTCCGGGACAGGGTTACGAGCAGTACTTC. Its protein product is CASSPPGQGYEQYF.

The J gene is TRBJ2-5, the V gene TRBV5-8, with TRBD1 as a possible D gene (5 bases). The CDR3 totals 16 residues. Germline CDR1 reads SGHTS; CDR2 reads YDEGEE. V lost 4 bases, J lost 3 bases, and 19 bases lay in between. The CDR3 sequence is CASSLRTHEKEETQYF. As DNA, the CDR3 is TGTGCCAGCAGCCTAAGGACACACGAAAAAGAAGAGACCCAGTACTTC.

The table lists this clone with a count of one. This specimen includes other DNA sequences encoding the same CDR3. The V gene is TRBV29-1, the J gene TRBJ2-3; D is unresolved. The V end was cut by 3 bases, the J end by 0 bases, with 7 bases between. This CDR3 spans 13 amino acids. Germline V lookup: CDR1 SQVTM, CDR2 ANQGSEA. The CDR3 region is CSVESGSTDTQYF. As DNA, the CDR3 is TGCAGCGTTGAGTCTGGGAGCACAGATACGCAGTATTTT.

The genes are TRBV29-1 and TRBJ2-7; D gene unclear. The CDR3 runs to 13 residues. V dropped 1 base and J dropped 2 bases, with 9 bases sitting between them. Germline CDR1 SQVTM, CDR2 ANQGSEA. The CDR3 DNA follows: TGCAGCGTTGAAGGGGTCCGGACCTACGAGCAGTACTTC. Translated, it gives CSVEGVRTYEQYF.

As concerns this clone: Relative to the germline gene, one junction end is altered; a read error may explain this. The J gene is TRBJ2-7, the V gene TRBV20-1; perhaps TRBD2 as D (6 bases). The CDR3 is made up of 11 amino acids. CDR1 and CDR2 (germline): DFQATT, SNEGSKA (reference sequence). CDR3: CSGRLVDEQYF. The CDR3 DNA reads TGCAGTGGTAGACTAGTAGACGAGCAGTACTTC.

V is TRBV9 and J is TRBJ1-4; 7 bases are a match to TRBD1. Germline V gene lookup returns CDR1 SGDLS and CDR2 YYNGEE. V shed 2 bases and J 10 bases; nucleotides not matched to a gene: 8. The CDR3 is 14 residues long. The CDR3 nucleotides are TGTGCCAGCAGCGTTAACGACAGGGTGAGAAAACTGTTTTTT. This translates into CASSVNDRVRKLFF.

The V gene is TRBV18, the J gene TRBJ2-2; perhaps TRBD2 as D (5 bases). Trimming cost V 4 bases and J 1 base, with 10 bases left between them. The CDR3 extends over 15 amino acids. Germline V gene lookup returns CDR1 KGHSH and CDR2 LQKENI. The CDR3 nucleotides read TGTGCCAGCTCACGGGGAGCAAGGAACACCGGGGAGCTGTTTTTT. Translated: CASSRGARNTGELFF.

This clone was counted a single time. CDR3 loop: CASSIGTANEQFF. DNA for the CDR3: TGCGCCAGCAGCATAGGGACTGCCAATGAGCAGTTCTTC. This chain links TRBV5-1 with TRBJ2-1; a weak D match, TRBD2 (6 bases). From germline, CDR1 is SGHRS and CDR2 YFSETQ. The CDR3 spans 13 residues. V was shortened by 4 bases and J by 6 bases, with 11 bases between the two germline ends.

The chain couples TRBV28 to TRBJ1-2; D remains unclear. V dropped 2 bases and J dropped 4 bases, with 5 bases sitting between them. This CDR3 contains 12 residues. Germline lookup yields CDR1 MDHEN and CDR2 SYDVKM. In DNA form, the CDR3 reads TGTGCCAGCAGTTTACCGTTCTATGGCTACACCTTC. It encodes CASSLPFYGYTF.

This chain joins TRBV5-1 and TRBJ2-3; 7 nucleotides match TRBD1. Germline V gene data show CDR1 as SGHRS and CDR2 as YFSETQ. J was trimmed by 3 bases and V by 0 bases; bases with no gene match: 4. The CDR3 contains 15 residues. CDR3 DNA: TGCGCCAGCAGCTTGGCAGGGGGAAAGACAGATACGCAGTATTTT. Translation gives CASSLAGGKTDTQYF.

This clone was seen once. The CDR3 region has the DNA TGTGCCACGTCACACTCCTACAATGAGCAGTTCTTC. Protein: CATSHSYNEQFF. V and J are TRBV6-1 and TRBJ2-1; D remains ambiguous. The V gene lost 10 bases and the J gene lost 0 bases, with 7 bases spanning the gap. This CDR3 spans 12 amino acids. Germline CDR1 MNHNS, CDR2 SASEGT.

The CDR3 here is CASSFRGTDTQYF. CDR3 in DNA: TGTGCCAGCAGCTTCCGGGGCACAGATACGCAGTATTTT. The chain employs TRBV11-3 and TRBJ2-3; D is ambiguous. The length of the CDR3 is 13 residues. With 3 bases removed from V and 1 base from J, the gap between germline ends came to 5 bases. The V gene's germline CDR1 is SGHNT and CDR2 YENEEA.

On this clone: Other nucleotide sequences from this sample produce the same CDR3. The chain recombines TRBV5-1 with TRBJ2-1; unclear D gene. The V gene lost 1 base and the J gene lost 6 bases, with 2 bases spanning the gap. The CDR3 loop spans 11 amino acids. Germline lookup yields CDR1 SGHRS and CDR2 YFSETQ. CDR3 residues: CASSLFNEQFF. CDR3 bases: TGCGCCAGCAGCTTGTTCAATGAGCAGTTCTTC. Full variable domain (remainder filled in from reference TRBV5-1 and TRBJ2-1): KAGVTQTPRYLIKTRGQQVTLSCSPISGHRSVSWYQQTPGQGLQFLFEYFSETQRNKGNFPGRFSGRQFSNSRSEMNVSTLELGDSALYLCASSLFNEQFFGPGTRLTVL.

The chain joins TRBV21-1 to TRBJ2-7; the listed D gene, TRBD1, was not tested against the DNA. TRBV21-1 is reported as a pseudogene. This CDR3 region has 17 residues. In DNA form, the CDR3 reads TGTGCCAGCATCTCGACAGGGCGCTCCGGATCCTCGTACGAGCAGTACTTC. It codes for CASISTGRSGSSYEQYF.

The genes are TRBV7-8 and TRBJ1-2; the D is unclear. The length of the CDR3 is 13 residues. Germline-derived CDR1 and CDR2 are SGHVS and FQNEAQ. Trimming shortened V by 3 bases and J by 5 bases, and 10 bases separated the two germline ends. CDR3 DNA: TGTGCCAGCAGCTTTACTACGGGATATGGCTACACCTTC. Protein sequence: CASSFTTGYGYTF.

The rearrangement joins TRBV27 to TRBJ1-4; D not certain. V was shortened by 6 bases and J by 4 bases, with 15 bases between the two germline ends. CDR1 and CDR2 from the germline V gene are MNHEY and SMNVEV (reference sequence). This CDR3 spans 15 amino acids. Here the CDR3 DNA reads TGTGCCAGCAGGCCATTAAGTCTGGGTAATGAAAAACTGTTTTTT. Amino acid sequence: CASRPLSLGNEKLFF.